This T cell receptor beta chain comes out of a study of long-term antiretroviral therapy in people with HIV. Deletions cut 4 bases from V and 3 bases from J, with 7 bases between. The V gene's germline CDR1 is MNHNY and CDR2 SVGAGI (reference sequence). There are 13 residues in the CDR3. This was the immunoSEQ v3.0 assay at survey level. Sequencing aimed to cover about 35,000-55,000 T-cell genomes per sample. Libraries were prepared by immunoSEQ multiplex PCR; TCRdb keeps only in-frame clonotypes and omits some of them. The sample lists about 16,000 clones, 70% to 90% seen once, with around 11% in the top ten. On this clone: What it recognizes is unknown.

Study-level findings and limits: Controls showed broader CDR3 length ranges than did the HIV repertoires. ART adherence, viral resistance and therapy changes were undocumented. ART preceded a rise in diversity that nonetheless stayed lower than in transplant donor controls.

The clonotype was recovered from a middle-aged man with HIV. Sample: unsorted PBMCs, taken 0.7 years before starting antiretroviral therapy. The rearrangement joins TRBV6-6 to TRBJ2-1, with no clear D. The CDR3 sequence is CASSSPNYNEQFF. The DNA for the CDR3 is TGTGCCAGCAGTTCACCGAACTACAATGAGCAGTTCTTC.